This TCR beta chain originates from a study of OX40 agonist ivuxolimab in advanced cancers. Findings of the study overall: Clonal expansion by week 6 occurred in CD4+ and CD8+ blood T cells (at 0.1 to 3.0 mg/kg). In the 0.1-3.0 mg/kg groups, partial responders showed among the lowest expansion.

Autoimmune disease history or systemic immunosuppression barred patients. Blood draws occurred at baseline, cycle 4 day 1, and cycle 7 day 1. On this clone: Its antigen remains unidentified.

Deletions cut 10 bases from V and 3 bases from J, with 16 bases between. The CDR3 runs 13 residues. CDR1 is MNHEY and CDR2 is SMNVEV in the germline V gene (reference sequence). The repertoire was sequenced with immunoSEQ multiplex PCR; TCRdb's copy has only in-frame clones and lacks some. Here the sample spans about 35,000 clones, about 82% being singletons. The clonotype originates from an adult with an advanced solid tumor such as melanoma, head and neck, liver or kidney cancer. This chain joins TRBV27 and TRBJ2-7; D unresolved. The material was CD4+ or CD8+ T cells sorted from blood, obtained in a trial of the OX40 agonist ivuxolimab. The CDR3 loop reads CATREGTNYEQYF. The CDR3 nucleotides read TGTGCCACCCGTGAAGGTACCAACTACGAGCAGTACTTC.